The 17 T cell receptor beta chains below come from one sample, sequenced in a study of cytomegalovirus exposure and HLA in healthy donors. The PCR had 60 Vbeta and 13 Jbeta primers. TCRdb keeps only in-frame clones here, not all; method: immunoSEQ multiplex PCR. The sample holds about 37,000 clones, 74% seen once. The sample consisted of PBMCs. The receptors originated from a man aged 25 to 45 in good health and CMV-seronegative.

This clone was picked up a small number of times. The gene calls are TRBV5-1 and TRBJ2-5, with TRBD2 identical over 11 bases. The J segment lost 1 base and the V segment lost 3 bases, leaving 2 bases of the junction unmatched. CDR3 length: 15 amino acids. CDR1 SGHRS and CDR2 YFSETQ come from the germline V gene. This CDR3 reads CASSSLAGVQETQYF. CDR3 bases: TGCGCCAGCAGCTCACTAGCGGGAGTCCAAGAGACCCAGTACTTC.

V and J are TRBV5-6 and TRBJ1-6, with a possible D match to TRBD1 (5 bases). Germline V CDR1 and CDR2: SGHDT, YYEEEE. This CDR3 spans 19 amino acids. The V end was cut by 0 bases, the J end by 0 bases, with 16 bases between. Here the CDR3 reads CASSLGPPTDSSYNSPLHF. The CDR3 DNA is TGTGCCAGCAGCTTGGGTCCCCCGACAGACAGCTCCTATAATTCACCCCTCCACTTT.

V gene TRBV21-1 combines with J gene TRBJ2-5; the D call of TRBD2 is as the table states it, not checked on the DNA. TRBV21-1 is noted as a pseudogene. This CDR3 has 16 amino acids. CDR3 bases: TGTGCCAGCATTGGGGGGACTAAAAAAGCTGAAGAGACCCAGTACTTC. Translation: CASIGGTKKAEETQYF.

This rearrangement joins TRBV4-2 to TRBJ1-4; 9 bases are a match to TRBD1. The CDR3 runs 16 residues. CDR1 and CDR2 (germline): LGHNA, YNFKEQ. V lost 1 base to trimming and J lost 3 bases; unmatched junction nucleotides: 3. The DNA for the CDR3 is TGTGCCAGCAGCCAAGGAACAGGGGGCTCTAATGAAAAACTGTTTTTT. Residues: CASSQGTGGSNEKLFF.

The table lists this clone with a count of one. The V call is TRBV19, the J call TRBJ1-2, with 10 bases that match TRBD1. Germline-derived CDR1 and CDR2 are LNHDA and SQIVND (reference sequence). CDR3 length: 14 residues. V shed 4 bases and J 3 bases; nucleotides not matched to a gene: 2. CDR3: CASSTDRGDYGYTF. Here the CDR3 DNA reads TGTGCCAGTAGTACGGACAGGGGGGACTATGGCTACACCTTC.

The chain recombines TRBV7-8 with TRBJ2-1; 12 bases map to TRBD2. CDR3 length equals 16 residues. V gave up 5 bases and J gave up 6 bases; unmatched junction bases: 8. Germline CDR1 reads SGHVS; CDR2 reads FQNEAQ. The CDR3 is CASSLYAGLAGNEQFF. The CDR3 bases are TGTGCCAGCAGCCTCTACGCGGGACTAGCGGGCAATGAGCAGTTCTTC.

This clone is deemed medium-sized (0.01 to 0.1%). The rearrangement joins TRBV5-6 to TRBJ2-1, with 12 bases aligning to TRBD2. The germline V gene has CDR1 SGHDT and CDR2 YYEEEE. The J segment lost 7 bases and the V segment lost 3 bases, leaving 5 bases of the junction unmatched. CDR3 length: 15 amino acids. Here the CDR3 reads CASSWLAGGENEQFF. In DNA, the CDR3 is TGTGCCAGCAGCTGGCTAGCGGGGGGGGAGAATGAGCAGTTCTTC.

The CDR3 nucleotides are TGTGCCAGCAGTCCTAGGACAGGGACCGGCTACACCTTC. Translation gives CASSPRTGTGYTF. The chain combines TRBV6-5 with TRBJ1-2; 8 bases match TRBD1. With V trimmed by 5 bases and J by 8 bases, 7 bases remained unmatched. CDR1 MNHEY and CDR2 SVGAGI come from the germline V gene. The CDR3 consists of 13 residues.

This clone is large within its sample. The chain links TRBV27 to TRBJ2-3; D gene unclear. Looked up from germline, CDR1 is MNHEY and CDR2 is SMNVEV (reference sequence). The CDR3 is 15 residues long. Trimming pared 0 bases from V and 6 bases from J, leaving 13 bases between. CDR3 nucleotide sequence: TGTGCCAGCAGTTTATCGAGCGCGGCCTGGGATACGCAGTATTTT. It translates to CASSLSSAAWDTQYF.

The table lists this clone with a few counts. The CDR3 DNA is TGTGCCTGGAGTGCGGACAGTCGTTTAGGAAAACTGTTTTTT. Amino acids: CAWSADSRLGKLFF. The chain employs TRBV30 and TRBJ1-4; a possible D gene is TRBD1 (6 bases). This CDR3 is built from 14 residues. Germline lookup yields CDR1 GTSNPN and CDR2 SVGIG (reference sequence). Trimming stripped 1 base from V and 10 bases from J, with 16 bases between.

V usage is TRBV7-2 and J usage is TRBJ2-3; 9 positions agree with TRBD2. Germline V CDR1 and CDR2: SGHTA, FQGNSA. The CDR3 runs 14 residues. V lost 3 bases, J lost 4 bases, and 2 bases stayed unmatched. For the CDR3, the DNA is TGTGCCAGCAGCTTGGGACTAGCACCAGATACGCAGTATTTT. It yields the protein CASSLGLAPDTQYF.

The J gene is TRBJ2-3, the V gene TRBV28, with 11 bases lining up with TRBD2. This CDR3 has 13 residues. J gave up 6 bases and V 6 bases, and 2 bases lay outside the gene matches. CDR1 is MDHEN and CDR2 is SYDVKM in the germline V gene. Here the CDR3 reads CASRLAGVDTQYF. DNA of the CDR3: TGTGCCAGCAGACTAGCGGGAGTGGATACGCAGTATTTT.

Concerning this clone itself: One junction end disagrees with the germline gene, perhaps due to a read error. The rearrangement links TRBV15 to TRBJ1-3, with 8 bases aligning to TRBD1. This CDR3 comprises 16 residues. Germline CDR1 reads LNHNV; CDR2 reads YYDKDF (reference sequence). CDR3 protein: CATSRDRTGSGSTIYF. CDR3 in DNA: TGTGCCACCAGCAGAGATCGGACAGGGAGTGGAAGCACCATATATTTT.

The gene calls are TRBV19 and TRBJ1-5; perhaps TRBD1 as D (5 bases). CDR1 LNHDA and CDR2 SQIVND come from the germline V gene (reference sequence). The CDR3 sequence is 13 residues long. The V end was cut by 9 bases, the J end by 6 bases, with 15 bases between. The CDR3 protein is CASSGVLGQPQHF. DNA of the CDR3: TGTGCCAGCTCGGGGGTGTTGGGTCAGCCCCAGCATTTT.

J is TRBJ2-7 and V is TRBV6-5, with TRBD1 matching 8 bases. This CDR3 has 15 amino acids. Looked up from germline, CDR1 is MNHEY and CDR2 is SVGAGI. The V gene end was trimmed by 4 bases and the J gene end by 3 bases; junction bases not matched to a gene: 8. The CDR3 spells CASSSHGTGRYEQYF. For the CDR3, the DNA is TGTGCCAGCAGTTCCCACGGGACAGGACGCTACGAGCAGTACTTC.

V and J are TRBV6-1 and TRBJ2-1, with D tentatively TRBD1 (5 bases). This CDR3 comprises 12 residues. Germline values: CDR1 MNHNS, CDR2 SASEGT. Trimming shortened V by 7 bases and J by 8 bases, and 12 bases separated the two germline ends. The CDR3 DNA sequence: TGTGCCAGCAAACACTGGGGCGATGAGCAGTTCTTC. Its translation: CASKHWGDEQFF.

This clone showed up just a few times. V and J are TRBV10-3 and TRBJ1-1; TRBD1 is a possible D gene (6 bases). The CDR3 extends over 15 amino acids. The germline CDR1 and CDR2 sequences are ENHRY and SYGVKD. Between the trimmed V and J ends, which lost 2 bases and 1 base, there was a span of 11 bases. Here the CDR3 reads CAISEPDSRNTEAFF. CDR3 in DNA: TGTGCCATCAGTGAGCCGGACAGTCGGAACACTGAAGCTTTCTTT.